One TCR beta chain is described in this entry. The V end was cut by 2 bases, the J end by 0 bases, with 13 bases between. This CDR3 spans 16 amino acids. The germline V gene encodes CDR1 SGHDT and CDR2 YYEEEE. The data were taken from a study of shared clonotypes between healthy human individuals. Naive CD8 cells comprised CD45RO-negative, CCR7-positively selected cells, excluding terminally differentiated effector memory CD45RA+ cells. Assay: immunoSEQ multiplex PCR; the TCRdb copy retains only in-frame clones and omits some. The sample carries some 800,000 clones, approximately 92% recorded once. The sequenced material came from naive CD8+ T cells sorted from blood. The sequence derives from a man aged 30 to 39 in good health. This chain uses TRBV5-6 with TRBJ2-3; D is possibly TRBD1 (6 bases). CDR3 DNA: TGTGCCAGCAGCTTTTCAGGGGCCTTAAGCACAGATACGCAGTATTTT. This sequence encodes CASSFSGALSTDTQYF.